The T cell receptor (beta chain) under discussion was sequenced for a study of T cell responses to AZD1222 COVID-19 vaccine. Whole-study results and caveats: Repertoire collection took place solely once the T cell response had peaked.

Using immunoSEQ multiplex PCR, the repertoire was profiled, and TCRdb retains in-frame clones only, with some absent. The sample includes 180,000 or so clones, 70% to 90% seen only once; the top ten take more than 7%. CDR1 and CDR2 from the germline V gene are SEHNR and FQNEAQ (reference sequence). The CDR3 has 15 amino acids. The junction had 10 bases not matched to a gene; V was cut back by 0 bases and J by 12 bases. About this clone: Its target is unknown.

The specimen was peripheral blood, collected on day 0 of AZD1222 vaccination. This clonotype was sampled from an adult in good health. The chain recombines TRBV7-9 with TRBJ1-4; 7 nucleotides match TRBD1. This CDR3 reads CASSLARTGAGELFF. The CDR3 nucleotides read TGTGCCAGCAGCTTAGCGCGTACAGGGGCGGGAGAACTGTTTTTT.